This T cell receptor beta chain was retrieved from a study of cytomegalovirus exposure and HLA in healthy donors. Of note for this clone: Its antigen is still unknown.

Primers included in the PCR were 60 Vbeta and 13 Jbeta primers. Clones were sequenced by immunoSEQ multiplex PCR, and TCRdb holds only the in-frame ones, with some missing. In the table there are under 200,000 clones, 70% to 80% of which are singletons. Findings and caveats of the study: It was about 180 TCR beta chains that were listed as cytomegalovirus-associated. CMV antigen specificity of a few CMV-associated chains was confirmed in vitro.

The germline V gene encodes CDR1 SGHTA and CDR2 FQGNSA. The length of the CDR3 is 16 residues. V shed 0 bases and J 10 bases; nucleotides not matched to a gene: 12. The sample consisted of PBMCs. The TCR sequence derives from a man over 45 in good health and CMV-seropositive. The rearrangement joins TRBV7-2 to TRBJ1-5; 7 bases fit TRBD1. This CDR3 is CASSLAGQGGLRPQHF. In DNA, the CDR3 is TGTGCCAGCAGCTTAGCTGGCCAGGGGGGATTGAGACCCCAGCATTTT.